This T cell receptor beta chain was sequenced during a study of neoadjuvant anti-PD-1 for oral cavity cancer. Background on the study: Non-progressing patients received a fourth nivolumab dose near day 43, then surgery on days 50-56.

The sample's time point: after neoadjuvant nivolumab, at surgical resection. Patients were newly diagnosed with stage II-IVA oral cavity squamous cell carcinoma without prior systemic or radiation treatment. Cohort: HPV-negative, locally advanced oral cavity squamous cell carcinoma patients. This CDR3 spans 17 amino acids. CDR1 LNHDA and CDR2 SQIVND come from the germline V gene (reference sequence). The ends were cut back, 3 bases at V and 1 base at J, with 16 bases in the middle. Blood libraries mostly used 450 to 550 ng genomic DNA, six replicates each. TCRdb's copy holds only in-frame clones and misses some; the assay was immunoSEQ multiplex PCR. The data show 13,000 or so clones, around 70% seen once.

The input for sequencing was PBMCs, taken after nivolumab (anti-PD-1) treatment. The J gene is TRBJ1-5, the V gene TRBV19, with D possibly TRBD1 on 6 matching bases. This receptor was obtained from a person aged 40-85 years with oral cavity squamous cell carcinoma. The CDR3 spells CASSITGRARSNQPQHF. The CDR3 DNA follows: TGTGCCAGTAGTATCACAGGGAGGGCACGGAGCAATCAGCCCCAGCATTTT.